The present T cell receptor beta chain was sequenced within a study of T cell responses to AZD1222 COVID-19 vaccine. This clone was found once. Its antigen is undetermined. Clones were read by immunoSEQ multiplex PCR, and TCRdb kept only the in-frame ones, dropping some. The table includes fewer than 150,000 clones, approximately 90% detected once. Germline CDR1 reads SGHTA; CDR2 reads FQGNSA. V was shortened by 4 bases and J by 3 bases, with 12 bases between the two germline ends. This CDR3 has 14 amino acids. Study findings and constraints: Donors were largely white British and mainly female; clonal diversity was possibly underestimated.

Pooled in the analysis were second doses at about 4 or about 12 weeks. This specimen consisted of peripheral blood, obtained 28 days after the second AZD1222 dose. This clonotype was sampled from an adult who received the AZD1222 COVID-19 vaccine. This rearrangement joins TRBV7-2 to TRBJ1-1, with D maybe TRBD1 (5 bases). The DNA of the CDR3 is TGTGCCAGCAGCTCTAGGAGGGGAGACACTGAAGCTTTCTTT. Amino acids: CASSSRRGDTEAFF.